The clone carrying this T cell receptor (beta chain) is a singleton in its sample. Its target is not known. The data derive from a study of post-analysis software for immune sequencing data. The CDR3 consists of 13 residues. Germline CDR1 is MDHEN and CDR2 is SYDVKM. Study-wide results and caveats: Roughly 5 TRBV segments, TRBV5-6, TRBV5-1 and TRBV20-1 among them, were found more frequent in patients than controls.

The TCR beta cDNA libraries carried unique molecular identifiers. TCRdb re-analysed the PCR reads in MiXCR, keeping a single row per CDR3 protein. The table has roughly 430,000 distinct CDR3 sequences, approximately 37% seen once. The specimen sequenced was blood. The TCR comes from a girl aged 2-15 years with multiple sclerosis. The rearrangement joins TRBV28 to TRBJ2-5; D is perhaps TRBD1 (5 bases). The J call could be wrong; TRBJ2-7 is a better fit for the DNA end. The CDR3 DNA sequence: TGTGCCAGCAGTTTATGGGGGCGCTACGAGCAGTACTTC. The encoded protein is CASSLWGRYEQYF.